This record covers a single T cell receptor beta chain. Its antigen specificity is not known. Per-nucleotide qualities are absent, and no much larger clonotype sits a single base away. One collaborating source in Seattle enrolled patients during active infection and followed them longitudinally through the course of disease. Each collaborating institution followed its own protocols to collect whole blood in K2EDTA tubes. For TCRbeta analysis, collaborator samples were shipped as frozen whole blood, as isolated PBMCs, or as DNA extracted from either sample type. V is pruned by 4 bases and J by 5 bases, leaving 10 bases of the junction without a gene match. CDR1 and CDR2, looked up from the germline V gene (reference sequence), are SGHNT and YYREEE. The CDR3 measures 17 amino acids from cysteine to phenylalanine. Only the CDR3 DNA is retained, 51 bases long and in frame from the first base. This record comes from a study of blood T cell repertoires in COVID-19 (dated by TCRdb to the early 2020s). In terms of the full investigation: The collaborator samples originated in the United States, Italy and Spain and spanned the acute and convalescent phases of COVID-19. The material from the prospective study consisted of cDNA or gDNA derived from T cells, B-cell-depleted T cells, or PBMCs. The dataset comprised deeply sampled blood TCRbeta repertoires from subjects exposed to, actively infected with, or recovered from COVID-19. A freely available public database, intended as a resource for researchers studying the immune response to SARS-CoV-2, is where the repertoires were released. Samples were obtained from the ongoing ImmuneRACE study (first 160 participants) and from some 1,300 subjects provided by 6 global collaborators. Sample metadata almost always included a de-identified subject ID, COVID-19 status, age in years and sex. Where available, HLA class I and class II types were obtained from metadata supplied by the sample provider rather than from assay-based typing.

The paper's findings and limits, for the study overall: The quantity of clinical and demographic metadata differed by source and by participant and was supplied without curation.

TCRbeta CDR3 regions were amplified from genomic DNA by means of the immunoSEQ Assay, a bias-controlled multiplex PCR. The published analysis was carried out like this. The number of nucleated cells in each sample was estimated by amplification of reference gene primers within the assay. To quantify the absolute abundance of each unique TCRbeta CDR3 rearrangement, sequence reads were collapsed and filtered. For each sample, productive Simpson clonality was calculated as the square root of Simpson's diversity index across productive rearrangements. TCRdb took over this immuneACCESS table, retaining in-frame rearrangements with V and J assigned. Such tables are incomplete; in checked studies, under half of the missing clones stem from an unresolved V gene, and the remainder is unexplained. V and J calls and clone size are copied from that table; D and trimming were computed from the DNA. This sample gives around 300,000 clones in total; 75% to 95% of them show up just once. Roughly 7.3% of the sample comes from the top ten.

The chain joins TRBV5-4 to TRBJ2-5; a stretch of 14 junction bases matches TRBD2. This TCR was recovered from a woman in her 30s with COVID-19, enrolled during active disease. The sequencing input was peripheral blood. The DNA sequence is TGTGCCAGCAGCGGCGGACTAGCGGGAGGCCGGGGGGAGACCCAGTACTTC. This translates into CASSGGLAGGRGETQYF.